The clone carrying this TCR beta chain was seen many times. Its target is unknown. This entry comes from a study of neurological immune-mediated disorders. Across the whole study: The roughly 34 patients with multiple sclerosis comprised around 31 relapsing-remitting cases and 3 secondary progressive cases. Study findings and constraints: TCR-beta repertoires seemed private in all groups, with no expanded CDR3 amino acid sequences shared.

V trimming: 0 bases; J trimming: 5 bases; junction bases outside the gene matches: 8. The CDR3 is made up of 16 amino acids. The germline V gene encodes CDR1 SGHRS and CDR2 YFSETQ. The cDNA was synthesized by 5'RACE incorporating 10-nucleotide random UMIs. In every sequencing run, more than 190 million TCR-beta sequences were generated from 15-18 subjects. From the 5' RACE reads, TCRdb called clonotypes with MiXCR, one entry per CDR3 protein. There are about 55,000 distinct CDR3 sequences in the sample; roughly 3.8% occur only once, and 6.5% lies in the top ten. The chain uses TRBV5-1 and TRBJ2-5; TRBD2 matches 9 bases. What was sequenced was PBMCs. This TCR was recovered from a man in his 60s with multiple sclerosis. The chain's CDR3 is CASSLEGTSRAETQYF. As DNA, the CDR3 is TGCGCCAGCAGCTTGGAGGGGACTAGCCGGGCGGAGACCCAGTACTTC.